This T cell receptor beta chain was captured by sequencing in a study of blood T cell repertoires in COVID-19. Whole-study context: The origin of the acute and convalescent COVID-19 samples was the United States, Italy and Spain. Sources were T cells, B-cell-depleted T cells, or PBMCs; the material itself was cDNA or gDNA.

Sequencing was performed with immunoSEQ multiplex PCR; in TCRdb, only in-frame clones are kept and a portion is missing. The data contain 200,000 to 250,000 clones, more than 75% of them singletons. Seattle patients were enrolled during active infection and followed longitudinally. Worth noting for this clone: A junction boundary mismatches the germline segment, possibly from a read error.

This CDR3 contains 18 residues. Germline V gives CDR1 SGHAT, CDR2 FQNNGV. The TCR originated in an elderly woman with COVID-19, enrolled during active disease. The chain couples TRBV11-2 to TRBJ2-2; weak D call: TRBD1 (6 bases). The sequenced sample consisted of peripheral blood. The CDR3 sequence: CASSLADRSLEWDGKLFF. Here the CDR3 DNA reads TGTGCCAGCAGCTTAGCCGACAGGTCATTAGAATGGGACGGGAAGCTGTTTTTT. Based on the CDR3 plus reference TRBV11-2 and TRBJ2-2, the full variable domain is EAGVAQSPRYKIIEKRQSVAFWCNPISGHATLYWYQQILGQGPKLLIQFQNNGVVDDSQLPKDRFSAERLKGVDSTLKIQPAKLEDSAVYLCASSLADRSLEWDGKLFFGEGSRLTVL.